The clone carrying this T cell receptor beta chain showed up just a few times. Its target is not known. This sample is drawn from a study of T cell repertoires in cytomegalovirus infection. Study as a whole: Use of recently identified HLA-C-restricted and well-studied HLA-B-restricted CMV epitopes was part of the study.

Using its own MiXCR run on the reads, TCRdb lists one record per CDR3 protein. The profile covers some 500,000 distinct CDR3 sequences, with 40% appearing a single time and about 48% taken by the ten largest. Between the trimmed V and J ends, which lost 5 bases and 2 bases, there was a span of 11 bases. The germline V gene encodes CDR1 LGHNA and CDR2 YNFKEQ. The CDR3 is 14 amino acids. The V gene is TRBV4-2, the J gene TRBJ2-3; no clear D gene. Sequencing was performed on cultured PBMCs, taken from culture after CMV antigen stimulation. This receptor was taken from a human donor in good health (CMV status not recorded). Some clones in this sample may be carry-over from other donors' samples. CDR3 nucleotide sequence: TGTGCCAGCAGCTCCCGGCCTCACACAGATACGCAGTATTTT. Translation: CASSSRPHTDTQYF.